This is a list of T cell receptor beta chains from one sample in a study of beta chain features in type 1 diabetes. The table came from immunoSEQ multiplex PCR; TCRdb's copy has only in-frame clones and leaves some out. The data contain around 300,000 clones, more than 9.5% of them singletons. Sequenced material: naive CD4+ T cells from blood. These receptors were collected from a woman aged 25 to 39 in good health. CDR3s include the opening cysteine and the closing phenylalanine or tryptophan. The order of the fields is CDR3 protein, V gene, CDR3 length.

CDR3 protein: CASSGTIRGYGYTF
V gene: TRBV25-1
CDR3 length: 14

CDR3 protein: CSVRTMNTEAFF
V gene: TRBV29-1
CDR3 length: 12

CDR3 protein: CASSTEEGLPYEQYF
V gene: TRBV9
CDR3 length: 15

CDR3 protein: CASSLDSGSLTKNIQYF
V gene: TRBV7-2
CDR3 length: 17

CDR3 protein: CSVGGQGEETQYF
V gene: TRBV29-1
CDR3 length: 13

CDR3 protein: CASSPWTGGDEQYF
V gene: TRBV7-2
CDR3 length: 14

CDR3 protein: CASSQVRTSGGGEQYF
V gene: TRBV4-1
CDR3 length: 16

CDR3 protein: CASSQTPGLAGGFYNEQFF
V gene: TRBV11-2
CDR3 length: 19

CDR3 protein: CAISAGRESYEQYF
V gene: TRBV10-3
CDR3 length: 14

CDR3 protein: CASSYSGQGGSYEQYF
V gene: TRBV6-5
CDR3 length: 16

CDR3 protein: CASSSASGRVSGELFF
V gene: TRBV5-4
CDR3 length: 16

CDR3 protein: CASSYLLAYEQYF
V gene: TRBV5-1
CDR3 length: 13

CDR3 protein: CASSLGGLAGLDEQYF
V gene: TRBV7-2
CDR3 length: 16

CDR3 protein: CAWSPAGINTEAFF
V gene: TRBV30
CDR3 length: 14

CDR3 protein: CASTPGGFNEQFF
V gene: TRBV5-1
CDR3 length: 13

CDR3 protein: CASSPRDRGRADSPYNEQFF
V gene: TRBV18
CDR3 length: 20

CDR3 protein: CASSRDRQETQYF
V gene: TRBV7-2
CDR3 length: 13

CDR3 protein: CASIRGRRRGNIQYF
V gene: TRBV6-5
CDR3 length: 15

CDR3 protein: CASRKSRSGNEQFF
V gene: TRBV21-1
CDR3 length: 14

CDR3 protein: CASSFAGLADQETQYF
V gene: TRBV7-2
CDR3 length: 16

CDR3 protein: CASSPGIQGASYEQYF
V gene: TRBV18
CDR3 length: 16

CDR3 protein: CASSYDRSTNTGELFF
V gene: TRBV6-5
CDR3 length: 16

CDR3 protein: CASSLWQGATDTQYF
V gene: TRBV5-1
CDR3 length: 15

CDR3 protein: CASSSRDPYNEQFF
V gene: TRBV7-3
CDR3 length: 14

CDR3 protein: CASTRSGSSTDTQYF
V gene: TRBV25-1
CDR3 length: 15

CDR3 protein: CASSLGLAGENEQFF
V gene: TRBV5-1
CDR3 length: 15

CDR3 protein: CASSLDRAPGSYNEQFF
V gene: TRBV11-2
CDR3 length: 17

CDR3 protein: CSVEVSGNEKLFF
V gene: TRBV29-1
CDR3 length: 13

CDR3 protein: CASSRQIAGSYNEQFF
V gene: TRBV7-2
CDR3 length: 16

CDR3 protein: CASSRDRVSNQPQHF
V gene: TRBV7-2
CDR3 length: 15

CDR3 protein: CASSRRYGAGNTIYF
V gene: TRBV7-8
CDR3 length: 15

CDR3 protein: CAISDQAENQRETQYF
V gene: TRBV10-3
CDR3 length: 16

CDR3 protein: CASSLAGTAEVLFF
V gene: TRBV7-8
CDR3 length: 14

CDR3 protein: CARDRGLTNTEAFF
V gene: TRBV30
CDR3 length: 14

CDR3 protein: CASSALGTGRFEAFF
V gene: TRBV19
CDR3 length: 15

CDR3 protein: CASSQDLPGLGNTGELFF
V gene: TRBV4-3
CDR3 length: 18

CDR3 protein: CASSVSGTGMPDTQYF
V gene: TRBV9
CDR3 length: 16

CDR3 protein: CASSPQGLAGVVGELFF
V gene: TRBV7-2
CDR3 length: 17

CDR3 protein: CASSQVTNSDTQYF
V gene: TRBV14
CDR3 length: 14

CDR3 protein: CASSLGRDNQPQHF
V gene: TRBV5-1
CDR3 length: 14

CDR3 protein: CASSYRDYSYEQYF
V gene: TRBV6-5
CDR3 length: 14

CDR3 protein: CATSRDGTGSEAFF
V gene: TRBV15
CDR3 length: 14

CDR3 protein: CSARKVGEQFF
V gene: TRBV20-1
CDR3 length: 11

CDR3 protein: CSVDQGQETQYF
V gene: TRBV29-1
CDR3 length: 12

CDR3 protein: CASSGSGRAPETQYF
V gene: TRBV25-1
CDR3 length: 15

CDR3 protein: CASSPLLAGGQETQYF
V gene: TRBV18
CDR3 length: 16

CDR3 protein: CASSSGLAGGMQYF
V gene: TRBV7-2
CDR3 length: 14

CDR3 protein: CASSLATTSGEIQETQYF
V gene: TRBV7-9
CDR3 length: 18

CDR3 protein: CASSQDFGSPFSDTQYF
V gene: TRBV14
CDR3 length: 17

CDR3 protein: CASSLAGTETVEGYTF
V gene: TRBV7-2
CDR3 length: 16

CDR3 protein: CASSPRGLAGTYNEQFF
V gene: TRBV18
CDR3 length: 17

CDR3 protein: CASSLVPSGTSTDTQYF
V gene: TRBV7-9
CDR3 length: 17